This TCR beta chain was profiled in a study of beta chain features in type 1 diabetes (dated by TCRdb to the late 2010s). With respect to the entire study: Mean age, gender distribution, total cell number and subset yield did not differ between patients and healthy donors. Whereas all 30 or so donors provided naive and central memory subsets, regulatory and stem cell-like memory subsets were isolated from just 8 patients and roughly 8 healthy donors. A total of roughly 99 million sorted cells were examined across all samples, and the number of cells per subset was strongly correlated with RNA yield. In the study, TCRB repertoires of sorted circulating CD4+ T cell subsets from recently diagnosed type 1 diabetes patients were compared with those of matched healthy donors.

The High Capacity cDNA Reverse Transcription Kit was used to reverse transcribe all of the isolated RNA, meaning that expressed TCRB transcripts were what got sequenced. Deep immunoSEQ sequencing was applied to naive, central memory and regulatory T cell samples, giving an average of around 3.4 million total reads per sample. Sorted cells were lysed in RLT buffer and RNA was extracted with DNase-treated RNeasy Micro or Mini kits, depending on cell number. Each cell subset was processed on its own to prevent cross-contamination, while patient and healthy donor samples were processed together. The immunoSEQ multiplex PCR was used to amplify TCRB sequences from cDNA, yielding 87-bp fragments that span the CDR3 region. Amplicons were sequenced on the Illumina HiSeq platform. The authors' pipeline ran thus. Synthetic template baselines were used to correct PCR bias computationally, reads within Hamming distance 2 were collapsed together, and singletons that could not be merged were discarded. Reads were aligned to IMGT to assign V, D and J genes, CDR3 length, and insertions or deletions at six rearrangement sites. Clonotype counts were normalized to sorted cell number within each subset before computing true diversity and Gini coefficients with the tcR R package. Repertoire sharing was quantified using the overlap coefficient calculated on TCRB nucleotide sequences. As a proxy for the pre-selection repertoire, out-of-frame TCRB sequences from naive cells were analyzed. What TCRdb holds here is the immuneACCESS table cut down to in-frame rearrangements. Part of the clones is not present; checked against another copy, under half of the missing clones reflect an unresolved V gene, and the others are unexplained. Clone size and V and J calls were adopted from that table, with D and trimming inferred from the DNA. The sample profile shows under 800,000 clones; around 15% of them were found once. The ten largest make up about 0.086% of the sample.

From each donor, a single peripheral blood sample of roughly 0.11 L on average was drawn into heparinised tubes. A BD FACSAria II was used to sort naive, central memory, regulatory and stem cell-like memory CD4+ T cells with a panel that included CD45RO, CCR7, CD25, CD127, CD95 and CD27. Every sorted population had a purity above 98%. PBMCs were isolated immediately by Lymphoprep density gradient centrifugation and stained directly without culture. To minimize batch effects, samples were stained and sorted in pairs, one healthy donor with one patient per experiment. Overall study results and their limits: Shorter templates might be favored by PCR, yet because patient and control samples were amplified and corrected together, any such skew would affect both groups equally. Naive, central memory and regulatory TCRB repertoires appeared more similar among patients than among healthy donors. Only small numbers of individuals were included in the HLA sub-analyses, which left unresolved whether HLA type had any influence on TCRB rearrangement. In all four CD4+ subsets, TCRB CDR3 length was moderately but significantly shorter in type 1 diabetes patients. Because cDNA was sequenced instead of genomic DNA, highly expressing activated cells could be over-represented, though the groups showed no difference in activation or CD3 levels. At VDJ recombination sites, patients with type 1 diabetes made fewer insertions and deleted more nucleotides, a pattern implying thymic rearrangement abnormalities.

CDR1 MGHDK and CDR2 SYGVNS are derived from the germline V gene. Inclusive of the bounding cysteine and phenylalanine, the CDR3 is 16 residues long. CDR3 DNA only is kept here, 48 bases in frame from base 1. Germline trimming amounts to 6 bases on V and 4 bases on J, with 9 as the count of junction bases outside the gene matches. Comments on this clone: Its cognate antigen has yet to be identified. Base-call qualities are not available, and no considerably larger clone is one nucleotide away.

This receptor was taken from a man younger than 30 in good health. The specimen sequenced was naive CD4+ T cells from blood. The cell subset or site label of this sample denotes: true naive CD4+ T cells. Recombination joined TRBV25-1 with TRBJ2-5; 12 central bases correspond to TRBD1. CDR3 protein: CASRRTGTGGRETQYF. The DNA sequence is TGTGCCAGCAGGAGGACCGGGACAGGGGGCCGAGAGACCCAGTACTTC.